The 30 T cell receptor beta chains in this list originate from one sample, sequenced in a study of CD8 T cells in ankylosing spondylitis. TCRdb reanalysed the 5' RACE reads using MiXCR and keeps one entry per CDR3 protein. Among 250,000 to 300,000 distinct CDR3 sequences listed, approximately 20% were seen once. Sequenced input: blood, either unsorted or a sorted T cell fraction (not recorded which). These TCRs come from a male donor with ankylosing spondylitis or in good health (not recorded which).

This clonotype was seen once. The chain uses TRBV3-1 and TRBJ2-5; D not resolved. Germline V CDR1 and CDR2: LGHDT, YNNKEL (reference sequence). With 1 base removed from V and 2 bases from J, the gap between germline ends came to 8 bases. This CDR3 is 14 amino acids long. CDR3 in amino acids: CASSQVDRQETQYF. In DNA, the CDR3 is TGTGCCAGCAGCCAAGTTGATCGGCAAGAGACCCAGTACTTC.

This clonotype came up a few times. The V call is TRBV29-1, the J call TRBJ2-7; 9 bases match TRBD2. The junction had 4 bases not matched to a gene; V was cut back by 7 bases and J by 0 bases. The CDR3 runs 13 residues. CDR1 SQVTM and CDR2 ANQGSEA come from the germline V gene. The CDR3 sequence is CSGTSATSYEQYF. CDR3 DNA sequence: TGCAGCGGGACTAGCGCAACCTCCTACGAGCAGTACTTC.

This clonotype was seen ten or more times. The chain combines TRBV12-3 or TRBV12-4 with TRBJ2-1; unclear D gene. V was trimmed by 7 bases and J by 10 bases, leaving 14 bases between them. This CDR3 region has 12 residues. For the CDR3, the DNA is TGTGCCAGCACCCGCTGGGCCTCGGAGCAGTTCTTC. Its protein is CASTRWASEQFF.

This clonotype has more than one count but fewer than ten. V and J are TRBV20-1 and TRBJ2-1; TRBD1 matches at 8 bases. Germline CDR1 DFQATT, CDR2 SNEGSKA (reference sequence). The ends lost 7 bases at V and 2 bases at J; junction bases unmatched: 10. The CDR3 is made up of 15 amino acids. The CDR3 loop is CSGWDRDRTYNEQFF. The CDR3 DNA sequence: TGCAGTGGTTGGGACCGGGACAGGACCTACAATGAGCAGTTCTTC.

This clonotype is a singleton in its sample. V and J are TRBV2 and TRBJ1-1; D uncertain. Germline assignment: CDR1 SNHLY and CDR2 FYNNEI. V dropped 5 bases and J dropped 4 bases, with 11 bases sitting between them. This CDR3 region has 13 residues. CDR3 region: CASSISPGTEAFF. The CDR3 DNA reads TGTGCCAGCAGTATTTCACCGGGCACTGAAGCTTTCTTT.

This sequence joins TRBV3-1 and TRBJ2-2, with D uncertain. Germline V gene sequence: CDR1 LGHDT, CDR2 YNNKEL (reference sequence). With 1 base removed from V and 5 bases from J, the gap between germline ends came to 14 bases. The CDR3 has 16 residues. CDR3 sequence (DNA): TGTGCCAGCAGCCAAGCGGGCAGGTACGGGACCGGGGAGCTGTTTTTT. It is translated as CASSQAGRYGTGELFF.

The table lists this clonotype with a few counts. This chain connects TRBV27 to TRBJ2-3; possible D gene TRBD1, 6 bases. CDR1 is MNHEY and CDR2 is SMNVEV in the germline V gene (reference sequence). This CDR3 is 15 amino acids long. Trimming pared 4 bases from V and 6 bases from J, leaving 17 bases between. The CDR3 region is CASSSELGTLDTQYF. For the CDR3, the DNA is TGTGCCAGCAGTTCGGAGCTCGGGACATTGGATACGCAGTATTTT.

This clonotype occurred many times. The DNA of the CDR3 is TGTGCCAGCAGCTTGGTCGGGACAGGAGGAACTGAAGCTTTCTTT. Encoded protein: CASSLVGTGGTEAFF. The chain joins TRBV5-6 to TRBJ1-1; 8 nucleotides align to TRBD1. V shed 0 bases and J 5 bases; nucleotides not matched to a gene: 6. Germline CDR1 SGHDT, CDR2 YYEEEE. CDR3 length: 15 amino acids.

This chain joins TRBV19 and TRBJ2-1; 12 bases agree with TRBD2. The germline gives CDR1 LNHDA, CDR2 SQIVND (reference sequence). This CDR3 region has 15 residues. V lost 5 bases, J lost 9 bases, and 8 bases stayed unmatched. The CDR3: CASSALAGGPGEQFF. In nucleotides, the CDR3 is TGTGCCAGTAGTGCCCTAGCGGGAGGGCCCGGTGAGCAGTTCTTC.

This CDR3 reads CASSQEAQRLGNEQFF. CDR3 nucleotides: TGTGCCAGCAGCCAAGAGGCACAGCGTTTGGGCAATGAGCAGTTCTTC. J is TRBJ2-1 and V is TRBV3-1; the D is unclear. The CDR3 has 16 amino acids. Trimming took 0 bases from V and 6 from J, leaving 15 bases between them. Germline V gives CDR1 LGHDT, CDR2 YNNKEL (reference sequence).

This clonotype has just one count. The chain uses TRBV6-1 and TRBJ1-1; no definite D call. The CDR3 loop spans 14 amino acids. Germline CDR1 MNHNS, CDR2 SASEGT. Deletions cut 2 bases from V and 4 bases from J, with 11 bases between. The CDR3 DNA is TGTGCCAGCAGTGAACGAGGGTTGGGCACTGAAGCTTTCTTT. As protein: CASSERGLGTEAFF.

Note on this clonotype: At one end the junction does not follow the germline gene, possibly because of a read error. The CDR3 loop is CSAGEGLANGADTQYF. CDR3 sequence (DNA): TGCAGTGCTGGAGAGGGACTAGCGAATGGGGCAGATACGCAGTATTTT. The rearrangement links TRBV20-1 to TRBJ2-3, with 10 nucleotides matching TRBD2. The CDR3 totals 16 residues. Germline CDR1 reads DFQATT; CDR2 reads SNEGSKA (reference sequence).

This clonotype occurred a few times. Here the CDR3 DNA reads TGTGCCAGCAGCTTCGGGACTAGCGCCTACGAGCAGTACTTC. Amino acids: CASSFGTSAYEQYF. J is TRBJ2-7 and V is TRBV7-2, with 10 bases identical to TRBD2. The CDR3 runs to 14 residues. The V and J ends lost 3 bases and 2 bases, in that order; junction bases with no gene match: 1. Germline V gene data show CDR1 as SGHTA and CDR2 as FQGNSA.

J is TRBJ2-3 and V is TRBV30; D remains ambiguous. V was pared by 0 bases and J by 0 bases, with 10 bases between. The CDR3 loop spans 15 amino acids. In germline, CDR1 is GTSNPN, CDR2 SVGIG (reference sequence). The CDR3 here is CAWSVGSPSTDTQYF. In DNA, the CDR3 is TGTGCCTGGAGTGTCGGTTCCCCTAGCACAGATACGCAGTATTTT.

The rearrangement links TRBV4-1 to TRBJ2-7; D may be TRBD2 (6 bases). This CDR3 contains 13 residues. Germline-derived CDR1 and CDR2 are MGHRA and YSYEKL. The V and J ends lost 1 base and 6 bases respectively, with 10 bases between them. The CDR3 is CASSQAEGVEQYF. As DNA, the CDR3 is TGCGCCAGCAGCCAAGCGGAGGGTGTCGAGCAGTACTTC.

The J gene is TRBJ1-1, the V gene TRBV7-8; D is possibly TRBD1 (6 bases). Germline V CDR1 and CDR2: SGHVS, FQNEAQ. Trimming removed 4 bases at V and 6 bases at J, with 18 bases between. The CDR3 is 15 residues long. In nucleotides, the CDR3 is TGTGCCAGCAGCTATATCGGTGGGGCAGGGGCTGAAGCTTTCTTT. This translates into CASSYIGGAGAEAFF.

This clonotype was seen only a few times. The chain carries TRBV12-3 or TRBV12-4 and TRBJ2-3; D is possibly TRBD1 or TRBD2 (5 bases each). The CDR3 extends over 17 amino acids. V lost 5 bases and J lost 3, with 21 bases in between. This CDR3 is CASSPPPGPPPTDTQYF. CDR3 sequence (DNA): TGTGCCAGCAGTCCCCCCCCGGGACCCCCCCCGACAGATACGCAGTATTTT.

This clonotype was counted a few times. V usage is TRBV7-9 and J usage is TRBJ2-1, with 9 bases lining up with TRBD2. CDR3 length: 15 residues. The J segment lost 7 bases and the V segment lost 5 bases, leaving 9 bases of the junction unmatched. The germline V gene encodes CDR1 SEHNR and CDR2 FQNEAQ (reference sequence). The CDR3 spells CASSPEDLAGNEQFF. The DNA of the CDR3 is TGTGCCAGCAGCCCAGAGGATCTAGCGGGGAATGAGCAGTTCTTC.

A few counts support this clonotype. The chain combines TRBV6-1 with TRBJ2-7; D might be TRBD1 (6 bases). Germline values: CDR1 MNHNS, CDR2 SASEGT. Trimming shortened V by 5 bases and J by 2 bases, and 16 bases separated the two germline ends. The CDR3 consists of 15 residues. The CDR3 DNA reads TGTGCCAGCAGTCCCTCAGGGGATGGCCCCTACGAGCAGTACTTC. Encoded protein: CASSPSGDGPYEQYF.

The chain couples TRBV27 to TRBJ2-7; 7 bases line up with TRBD2. CDR3 length: 13 residues. The trim removed 4 bases at V and 3 bases at J, leaving 3 bases unmatched. CDR1 MNHEY and CDR2 SMNVEV come from the germline V gene (reference sequence). CDR3: CASSYGTNYEQYF. The CDR3 bases are TGTGCCAGCAGTTACGGGACTAACTACGAGCAGTACTTC.

This clonotype appeared a few times. This chain uses TRBV7-9 with TRBJ1-1, with D uncertain. In germline, CDR1 is SEHNR, CDR2 FQNEAQ (reference sequence). Trimming removed 5 bases at V and 2 bases at J, with 15 bases between. The CDR3 is 15 residues long. The CDR3 DNA follows: TGTGCCAGCAGCCCCGCAATGGGGATTAACACTGAAGCTTTCTTT. This encodes CASSPAMGINTEAFF.

This clonotype was counted ten times or more. The CDR3 bases are TGTGCCAGCAGCTTAAGACTAGCCAATGAGCAGTTCTTC. This sequence encodes CASSLRLANEQFF. This chain joins TRBV11-2 and TRBJ2-1; 7 nucleotides match TRBD2. This CDR3 region has 13 residues. In germline, CDR1 is SGHAT, CDR2 FQNNGV. V shed 2 bases, J shed 6 bases, and the junction held 1 base outside the gene matches.

The sample holds a few counts of this clonotype. The rearrangement links TRBV29-1 to TRBJ1-2; the D gene is possibly TRBD1 (5 bases). The germline CDR1 and CDR2 sequences are SQVTM and ANQGSEA. This CDR3 spans 13 amino acids. Deletions cut 0 bases from V and 4 bases from J, with 9 bases between. The CDR3 nucleotides are TGCAGCGTTGAAGATGGGGGAAGCTATGGCTACACCTTC. This translates into CSVEDGGSYGYTF.

This clonotype was observed many times. The V and J genes are TRBV15 and TRBJ2-7; 7 bases align to TRBD2. The CDR3 runs to 12 residues. The ends lost 9 bases at V and 3 bases at J; junction bases unmatched: 5. Germline values: CDR1 LNHNV, CDR2 YYDKDF (reference sequence). In DNA form, the CDR3 reads TGTGCCACAAGCGGGATAGGCTACGAGCAGTACTTC. It is translated as CATSGIGYEQYF.

The rearrangement joins TRBV6-6 to TRBJ2-7; D might be TRBD1 (6 bases). The length of the CDR3 is 12 residues. Trimming removed 6 bases at V and 5 bases at J, with 11 bases between. Germline CDR1 MNHNY, CDR2 SVGAGI (reference sequence). The CDR3 here is CASSPKGDEQYF. Written as DNA, the CDR3 is TGTGCCAGCAGCCCGAAGGGGGACGAGCAGTACTTC.

This clonotype has a handful of counts. The chain carries TRBV6-5 and TRBJ1-5; 7 nucleotides match TRBD1. Germline CDR1 is MNHEY and CDR2 is SVGAGI. This CDR3 comprises 14 residues. V lost 5 bases, J lost 5 bases, and 6 bases stayed unmatched. Written as DNA, the CDR3 is TGTGCCAGCAGTACCGACAGGGTAGATCAGCCCCAGCATTTT. This translates into CASSTDRVDQPQHF.

This clonotype has only a few counts. The genes are TRBV4-1 and TRBJ2-2; TRBD2 matches at 7 bases. This CDR3 region has 16 residues. The V segment lost 7 bases and the J segment 6 bases; nucleotides outside the gene matches: 14. The germline V gene encodes CDR1 MGHRA and CDR2 YSYEKL. CDR3 in amino acids: CASTLSRDYTAGELFF. The CDR3 DNA sequence: TGCGCCAGCACCCTAAGCCGGGACTACACTGCCGGGGAGCTGTTTTTT.

This sequence joins TRBV5-1 and TRBJ2-7, with D perhaps TRBD1 or TRBD2 (5 bases each). V gave up 0 bases and J gave up 5 bases, with 15 bases separating them. The CDR3 extends over 15 amino acids. CDR1 SGHRS and CDR2 YFSETQ come from the germline V gene. CDR3 coding DNA: TGCGCCAGCAGCTTGGCCCGGGACCGCGGCCACGAGCAGTACTTC. Translating it yields CASSLARDRGHEQYF.

The chain combines TRBV27 with TRBJ2-7; 8 positions match TRBD1. This CDR3 has 16 residues. The germline V gene encodes CDR1 MNHEY and CDR2 SMNVEV (reference sequence). J was trimmed by 5 bases and V by 4 bases; bases with no gene match: 13. The CDR3 bases are TGTGCCAGCAGTTGGGACCCCGGACAGGGTAGTCACGAGCAGTACTTC. Encoded protein: CASSWDPGQGSHEQYF.

The V and J genes are TRBV6-5 and TRBJ2-5; D is possibly TRBD1 (5 bases). CDR3 length equals 15 residues. CDR1 and CDR2 from the germline V gene are MNHEY and SVGAGI. V lost 1 base and J 3 bases, leaving 12 bases between the germline ends. In DNA, the CDR3 is TGTGCCAGCAGTTACTTCATCGACAGAAAAGAGACCCAGTACTTC. Translating gives CASSYFIDRKETQYF.